This TCR beta chain was sequenced in a study of graft-versus-host responses after intestinal transplantation. In regard to this clone: Its antigen is unknown. Relative to the germline gene, one junction end is altered; a read error may explain this.

Assay used: immunoSEQ multiplex PCR; TCRdb lists only in-frame clones, some missing. The sample has 130,000 to 150,000 clones, around 90% seen once. The clonotype originates from a human donor who received an intestinal transplant. The sequences come from unstimulated CD4+ T cells sorted from spleen or lymph node cells, collected before intestinal transplant.

This chain's CDR3 is CVSTTTPGDQPQHF. CDR3 DNA sequence: TGCGTCAGCACCACAACCCCAGGGGACCAGCCCCAGCATTTT. V is TRBV4-1 and J is TRBJ1-5; TRBD1 might be the D (6 bases). Germline values: CDR1 MGHRA, CDR2 YSYEKL. The CDR3 length is 14 residues.